The 17 T cell receptor beta chains listed next were all sequenced from one sample in a study of blood T cell repertoires in COVID-19. Assay used: immunoSEQ multiplex PCR; TCRdb lists only in-frame clones, some missing. Here the sample spans around 30,000 clones, roughly 87% being singletons. Sequencing was performed on peripheral blood. The receptors originated from a man aged 45-65 years with active or convalescent COVID-19.

The chain combines TRBV14 with TRBJ2-5; 10 bases line up with TRBD1. Germline assignment: CDR1 SGHDN and CDR2 FVKESK. V was clipped by 5 bases and J by 5 bases; unmatched bases: 8. The CDR3 consists of 15 residues. The CDR3 protein is CASSDRQGARETQYF. The CDR3 bases are TGTGCCAGCAGCGACCGACAGGGGGCCCGGGAGACCCAGTACTTC.

This clone was picked up a small number of times. This chain joins TRBV27 and TRBJ2-7, with 12 positions matching TRBD1. The V and J ends lost 7 bases and 5 bases, in that order; junction bases with no gene match: 6. The CDR3 is made up of 14 amino acids. Germline CDR1 reads MNHEY; CDR2 reads SMNVEV (reference sequence). The CDR3 bases are TGTGCCAGCATCCCGGGACAGGGGGCCCACGAGCAGTACTTC. This translates into CASIPGQGAHEQYF.

V and J are TRBV4-3 and TRBJ1-3; 7 bases line up with TRBD1. V lost 0 bases to trimming and J lost 0 bases; unmatched junction nucleotides: 5. This CDR3 spans 17 amino acids. The germline V gene has CDR1 LGHNA and CDR2 YSLEER. Here the CDR3 DNA reads TGCGCCAGCAGCCAAGATCGGGGACAGTCCTCTGGAAACACCATATATTTT. Its protein product is CASSQDRGQSSGNTIYF.

V and J are TRBV30 and TRBJ1-4; 11 nucleotides agree with TRBD1. Trimming at V came to 3 bases and at J to 8 bases, leaving 5 bases not matched to a gene. Germline V CDR1 and CDR2: GTSNPN, SVGIG (reference sequence). CDR3 size: 14 residues. CDR3 bases: TGTGCCTGGAGGGGACAGGGGGATGCGGAAAAACTGTTTTTT. Amino acid sequence: CAWRGQGDAEKLFF.

The rearrangement links TRBV27 to TRBJ2-3; D is unresolved. This CDR3 is 11 amino acids long. The V end was cut by 6 bases, the J end by 3 bases, with 4 bases between. CDR1 is MNHEY and CDR2 is SMNVEV in the germline V gene (reference sequence). The CDR3 sequence: CASRATDTQYF. As DNA, the CDR3 is TGTGCCAGCAGGGCAACAGATACGCAGTATTTT.

This clone was counted a single time. The rearrangement joins TRBV18 to TRBJ2-1, with 9 bases that match TRBD1. The junction had 5 bases not matched to a gene; V was cut back by 6 bases and J by 2 bases. The CDR3 spans 15 residues. CDR1 and CDR2 (germline): KGHSH, LQKENI. The CDR3 protein is CASSTGTGPYNEQFF. The CDR3 DNA is TGTGCCAGCTCTACCGGGACAGGGCCCTACAATGAGCAGTTCTTC.

The chain combines TRBV27 with TRBJ2-5, with 11 bases aligning to TRBD2. The ends lost 7 bases at V and 5 bases at J; junction bases unmatched: 9. Looked up from germline, CDR1 is MNHEY and CDR2 is SMNVEV (reference sequence). This CDR3 is 15 amino acids long. CDR3 DNA: TGTGCCAGCAAGAGACTAGCGGGATTAAGGGAGACCCAGTACTTC. Translation gives CASKRLAGLRETQYF.

The chain links TRBV1 to TRBJ2-7; the table's D call, TRBD1, has no DNA check behind it. TRBV1 is flagged as a pseudogene. The CDR3 sequence is 14 residues long. The CDR3 loop reads CTSSHRRFDYEQYF. The CDR3 DNA is TGCACCAGCAGCCACAGGCGATTTGACTACGAGCAGTACTTC.

The chain couples TRBV7-2 to TRBJ2-3; 9 nucleotides agree with TRBD1. The CDR3 covers 16 residues. V lost 5 bases, J lost 2 bases, and 8 bases stayed unmatched. Germline V lookup: CDR1 SGHTA, CDR2 FQGNSA. CDR3 sequence: CASSIQGAPDTDTQYF. For the CDR3, the DNA is TGTGCCAGCAGCATACAGGGGGCGCCGGACACAGATACGCAGTATTTT.

The J gene is TRBJ2-7, the V gene TRBV10-3, with D perhaps TRBD1 (6 bases). The CDR3 loop spans 13 amino acids. V lost 8 bases and J lost 0, with 11 bases in between. Germline-derived CDR1 and CDR2 are ENHRY and SYGVKD. The CDR3 loop reads CAIRQASSYEQYF. The CDR3 DNA is TGTGCCATCCGACAGGCAAGCTCCTACGAGCAGTACTTC.

The rearrangement joins TRBV18 to TRBJ2-7; 16 bases agree with TRBD2. V lost 5 bases, J lost 2 bases, and 6 bases stayed unmatched. Germline V gene sequence: CDR1 KGHSH, CDR2 LQKENI. This CDR3 comprises 17 residues. This CDR3 is CASSEGLAGGRAYEQYF. The CDR3 coding sequence is TGTGCCAGCTCAGAGGGACTAGCGGGAGGGCGAGCCTACGAGCAGTACTTC.

The chain employs TRBV25-1 and TRBJ2-7, with D perhaps TRBD2 (5 bases). V lost 6 bases and J 1 base, leaving 10 bases between the germline ends. Germline V gene sequence: CDR1 MGHDK, CDR2 SYGVNS. The CDR3 totals 13 residues. This chain's CDR3 is CASRKDWSYEQYF. As DNA, the CDR3 is TGTGCCAGCAGGAAGGACTGGTCCTACGAGCAGTACTTC.

The rearrangement uses TRBV5-4 and TRBJ2-1, with TRBD2 matching over 10 bases. The V gene end was trimmed by 4 bases and the J gene end by 7 bases; junction bases not matched to a gene: 5. The CDR3 length is 14 residues. Per germline, CDR1 SGHNT and CDR2 YYREEE (reference sequence). The CDR3 region is CASSGAGGGNEQFF. DNA for the CDR3: TGTGCCAGCAGCGGAGCGGGAGGGGGGAATGAGCAGTTCTTC.

This clone is deemed medium-sized. The CDR3 sequence is CAISDGQGSHNYGYTF. The CDR3 coding sequence is TGTGCCATCAGTGATGGACAGGGCAGTCATAACTATGGCTACACCTTC. V gene TRBV10-3 combines with J gene TRBJ1-2; 8 nucleotides line up with TRBD1. J lost 1 base, V lost 3 bases, and 7 bases had no gene match. Germline V gene data show CDR1 as ENHRY and CDR2 as SYGVKD. CDR3 length: 16 residues.

The rearrangement links TRBV19 to TRBJ2-3; 15 nucleotides line up with TRBD2. The CDR3 is 16 residues long. CDR1 is LNHDA, CDR2 SQIVND, per germline (reference sequence). V was pared by 7 bases and J by 0 bases, with 2 bases of the junction left unmatched. CDR3 residues: CASKGTSGRSTDTQYF. The CDR3 region has the DNA TGTGCCAGTAAGGGGACTAGCGGGAGGAGCACAGATACGCAGTATTTT.

V usage is TRBV5-5 and J usage is TRBJ2-1; 8 nucleotides agree with TRBD2. Germline V gene sequence: CDR1 SGHKS, CDR2 YYEKEE (reference sequence). V trimming: 6 bases; J trimming: 4 bases; junction bases outside the gene matches: 6. The CDR3 covers 14 residues. CDR3 amino acids: CASNLTSGYNEQFF. In nucleotides, the CDR3 is TGTGCCAGCAACTTAACTAGCGGATACAATGAGCAGTTCTTC.

V usage is TRBV7-8 and J usage is TRBJ2-3; 10 nucleotides line up with TRBD2. The ends lost 5 bases at V and 1 base at J; junction bases unmatched: 6. The germline gives CDR1 SGHVS, CDR2 FQNEAQ. This CDR3 contains 16 residues. The CDR3 DNA sequence: TGTGCCAGCAGCAAGCGGACTAGCGGAGGCACAGATACGCAGTATTTT. It codes for CASSKRTSGGTDTQYF.